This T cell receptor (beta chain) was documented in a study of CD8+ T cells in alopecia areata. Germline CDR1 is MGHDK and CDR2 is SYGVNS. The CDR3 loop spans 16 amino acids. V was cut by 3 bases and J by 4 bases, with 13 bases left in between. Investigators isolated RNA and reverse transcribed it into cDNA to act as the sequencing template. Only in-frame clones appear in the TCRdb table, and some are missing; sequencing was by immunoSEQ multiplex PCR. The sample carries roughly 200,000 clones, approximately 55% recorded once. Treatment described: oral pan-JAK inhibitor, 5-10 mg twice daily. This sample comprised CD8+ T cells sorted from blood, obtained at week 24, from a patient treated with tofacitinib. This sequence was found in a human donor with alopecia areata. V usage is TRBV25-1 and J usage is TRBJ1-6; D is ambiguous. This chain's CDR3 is CASSDQDKGYNSPLHF. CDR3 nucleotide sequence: TGTGCCAGCAGTGACCAAGACAAGGGATATAATTCACCCCTCCACTTT.